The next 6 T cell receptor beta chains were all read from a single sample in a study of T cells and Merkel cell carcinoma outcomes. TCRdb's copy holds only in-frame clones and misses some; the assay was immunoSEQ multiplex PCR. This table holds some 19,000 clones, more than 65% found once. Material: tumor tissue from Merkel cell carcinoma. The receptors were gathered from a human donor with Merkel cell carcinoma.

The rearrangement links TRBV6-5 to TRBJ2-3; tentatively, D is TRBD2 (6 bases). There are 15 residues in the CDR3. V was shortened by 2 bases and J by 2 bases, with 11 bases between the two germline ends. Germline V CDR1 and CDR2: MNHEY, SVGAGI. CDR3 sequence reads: CASSYGGWDTDTQYF. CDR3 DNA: TGTGCCAGCAGTTACGGGGGGTGGGACACAGATACGCAGTATTTT.

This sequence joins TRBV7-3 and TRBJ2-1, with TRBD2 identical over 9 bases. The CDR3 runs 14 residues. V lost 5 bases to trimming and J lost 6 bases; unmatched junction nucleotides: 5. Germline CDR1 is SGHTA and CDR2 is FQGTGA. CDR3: CASSLSGSPNEQFF. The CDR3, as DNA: TGTGCCAGCAGCCTTAGCGGGAGTCCCAATGAGCAGTTCTTC.

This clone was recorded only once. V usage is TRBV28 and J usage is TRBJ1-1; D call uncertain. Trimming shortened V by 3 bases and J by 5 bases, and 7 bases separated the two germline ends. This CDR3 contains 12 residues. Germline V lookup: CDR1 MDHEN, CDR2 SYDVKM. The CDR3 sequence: CASSFGKTEAFF. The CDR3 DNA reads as TGTGCCAGCAGTTTTGGAAAAACTGAAGCTTTCTTT.

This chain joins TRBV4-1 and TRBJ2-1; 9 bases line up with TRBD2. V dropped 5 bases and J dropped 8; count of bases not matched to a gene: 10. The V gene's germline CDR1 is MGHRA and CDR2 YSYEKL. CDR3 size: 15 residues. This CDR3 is CASSIYSGSGDEQFF. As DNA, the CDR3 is TGCGCCAGCAGCATCTATAGCGGGAGCGGCGATGAGCAGTTCTTC.

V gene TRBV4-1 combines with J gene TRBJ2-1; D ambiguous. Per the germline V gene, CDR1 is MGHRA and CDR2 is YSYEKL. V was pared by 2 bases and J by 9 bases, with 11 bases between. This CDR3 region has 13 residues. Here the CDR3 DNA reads TGCGCCAGCAGCCAAAATCCACTAATTGAGCAGTTCTTC. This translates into CASSQNPLIEQFF.

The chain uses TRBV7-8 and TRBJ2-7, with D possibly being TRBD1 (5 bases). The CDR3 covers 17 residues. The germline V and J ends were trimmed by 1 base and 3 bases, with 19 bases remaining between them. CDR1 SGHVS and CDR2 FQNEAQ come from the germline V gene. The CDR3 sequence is CASSLEGVRWVVYEQYF. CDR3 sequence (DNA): TGTGCCAGCAGCTTAGAAGGGGTTCGGTGGGTAGTCTACGAGCAGTACTTC.